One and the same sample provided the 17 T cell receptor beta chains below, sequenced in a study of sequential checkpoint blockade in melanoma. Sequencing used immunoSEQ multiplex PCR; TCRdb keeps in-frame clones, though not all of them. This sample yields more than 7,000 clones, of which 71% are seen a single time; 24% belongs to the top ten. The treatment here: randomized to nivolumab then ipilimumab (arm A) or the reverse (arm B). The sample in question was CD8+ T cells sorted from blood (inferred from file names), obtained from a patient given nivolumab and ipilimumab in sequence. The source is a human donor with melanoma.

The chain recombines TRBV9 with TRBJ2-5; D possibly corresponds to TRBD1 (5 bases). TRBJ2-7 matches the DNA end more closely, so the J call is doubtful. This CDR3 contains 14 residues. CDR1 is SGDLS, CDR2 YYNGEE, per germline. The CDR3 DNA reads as TGTGCCAGCAGCGTAGGCAGGGCGACCTACGAGCAGTACTTC. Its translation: CASSVGRATYEQYF.

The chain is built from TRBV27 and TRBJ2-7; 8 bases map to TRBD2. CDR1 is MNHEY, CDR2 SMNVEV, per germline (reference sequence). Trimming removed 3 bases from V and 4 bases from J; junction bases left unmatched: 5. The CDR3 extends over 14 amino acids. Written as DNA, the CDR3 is TGTGCCAGCAGTTTGGCGGGGGGTAGGTACGAGCAGTACTTC. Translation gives CASSLAGGRYEQYF.

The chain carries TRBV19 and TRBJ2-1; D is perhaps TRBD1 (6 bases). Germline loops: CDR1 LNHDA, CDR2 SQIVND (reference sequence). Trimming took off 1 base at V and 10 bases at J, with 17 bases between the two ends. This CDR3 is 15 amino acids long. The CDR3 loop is CASSIGQRQGLEQFF. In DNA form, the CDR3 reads TGTGCCAGTAGTATAGGGCAGCGTCAGGGGCTAGAGCAGTTCTTC.

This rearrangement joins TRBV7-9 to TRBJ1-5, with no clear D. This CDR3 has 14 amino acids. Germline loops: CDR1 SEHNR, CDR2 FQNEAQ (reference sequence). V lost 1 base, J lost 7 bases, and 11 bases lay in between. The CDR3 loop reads CASSLEQGSQPQHF. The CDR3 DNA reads TGTGCCAGCAGCTTAGAGCAAGGGAGCCAGCCCCAGCATTTT. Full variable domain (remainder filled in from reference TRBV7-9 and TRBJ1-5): DTGVSQNPRHKITKRGQNVTFRCDPISEHNRLYWYRQTLGQGPEFLTYFQNEAQLEKSRLLSDRFSAERPKGSFSTLEIQRTEQGDSAMYLCASSLEQGSQPQHFGDGTRLSIL.

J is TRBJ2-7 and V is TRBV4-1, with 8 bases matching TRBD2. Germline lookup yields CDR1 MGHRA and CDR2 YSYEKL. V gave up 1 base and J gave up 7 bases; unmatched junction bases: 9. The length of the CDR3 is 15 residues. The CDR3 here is CASSQVSGLVREQYF. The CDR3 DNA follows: TGCGCCAGCAGCCAAGTATCGGGACTAGTCAGAGAGCAGTACTTC.

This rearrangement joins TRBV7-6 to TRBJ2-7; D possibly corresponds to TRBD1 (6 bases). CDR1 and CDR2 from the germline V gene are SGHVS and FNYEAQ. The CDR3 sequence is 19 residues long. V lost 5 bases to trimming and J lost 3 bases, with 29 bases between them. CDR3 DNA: TGTGCCAGCAGCACCCCACAGGGATTTGGGTCCGAGCAAAACTACGAGCAGTACTTC. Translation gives CASSTPQGFGSEQNYEQYF.

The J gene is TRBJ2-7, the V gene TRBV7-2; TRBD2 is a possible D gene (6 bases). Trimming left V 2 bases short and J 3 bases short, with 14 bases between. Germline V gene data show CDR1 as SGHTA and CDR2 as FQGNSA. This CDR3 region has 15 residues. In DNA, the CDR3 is TGTGCCAGCAGCTTATCTGGAGGAGGGAACTACGAGCAGTACTTC. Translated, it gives CASSLSGGGNYEQYF.

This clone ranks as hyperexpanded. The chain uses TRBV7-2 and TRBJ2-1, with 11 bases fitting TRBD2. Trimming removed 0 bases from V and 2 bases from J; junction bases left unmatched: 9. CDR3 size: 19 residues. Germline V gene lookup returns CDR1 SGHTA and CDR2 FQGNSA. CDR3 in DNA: TGTGCCAGCAGCTTAGCCATCTCTAGCGGGGGGTTCCCCTACAATGAGCAGTTCTTC. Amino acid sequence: CASSLAISSGGFPYNEQFF.

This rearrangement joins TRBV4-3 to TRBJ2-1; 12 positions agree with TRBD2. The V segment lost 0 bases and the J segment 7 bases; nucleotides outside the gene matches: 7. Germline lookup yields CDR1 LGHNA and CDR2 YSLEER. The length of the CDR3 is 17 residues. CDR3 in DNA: TGCGCCAGCAGCCAAGATAGGCTAGCGGGAGGGAGTAATGAGCAGTTCTTC. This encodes CASSQDRLAGGSNEQFF.

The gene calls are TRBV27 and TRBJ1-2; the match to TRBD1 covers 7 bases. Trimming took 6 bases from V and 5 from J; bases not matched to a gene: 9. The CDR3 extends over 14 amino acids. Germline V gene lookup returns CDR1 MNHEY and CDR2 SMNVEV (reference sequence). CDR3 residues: CASRSGTAYYGYTF. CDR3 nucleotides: TGTGCCAGCAGATCCGGGACAGCTTATTATGGCTACACCTTC.

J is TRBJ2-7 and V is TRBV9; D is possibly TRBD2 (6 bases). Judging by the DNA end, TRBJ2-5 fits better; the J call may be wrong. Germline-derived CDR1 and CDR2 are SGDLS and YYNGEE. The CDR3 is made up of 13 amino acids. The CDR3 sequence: CASSAGDQETQYF. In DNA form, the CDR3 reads TGTGCCAGCAGCGCGGGAGACCAAGAGACCCAGTACTTC.

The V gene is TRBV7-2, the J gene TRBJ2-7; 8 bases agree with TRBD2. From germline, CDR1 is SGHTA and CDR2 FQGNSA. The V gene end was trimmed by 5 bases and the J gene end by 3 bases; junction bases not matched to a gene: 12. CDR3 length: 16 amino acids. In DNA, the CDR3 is TGTGCCAGCAGCGTATCCCTAGCGGGCTTCAACTACGAGCAGTACTTC. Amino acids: CASSVSLAGFNYEQYF.

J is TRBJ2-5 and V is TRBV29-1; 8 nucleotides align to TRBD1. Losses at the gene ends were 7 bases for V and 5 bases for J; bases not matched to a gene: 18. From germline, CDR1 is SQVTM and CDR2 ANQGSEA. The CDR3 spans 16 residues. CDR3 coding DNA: TGCAGCGCCGAAGAGCGCGACAGGGGTGTAGGGGAGACCCAGTACTTC. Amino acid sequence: CSAEERDRGVGETQYF.

The CDR3 reads CASSYRGHEQYF. The CDR3 nucleotides are TGTGCCAGCAGCTATAGGGGCCACGAGCAGTACTTC. The V call is TRBV27, the J call TRBJ2-7, with D possibly being TRBD1 (5 bases). CDR3 length: 12 residues. Trimming stripped 6 bases from V and 5 bases from J, with 11 bases between. Per the germline V gene, CDR1 is MNHEY and CDR2 is SMNVEV (reference sequence).

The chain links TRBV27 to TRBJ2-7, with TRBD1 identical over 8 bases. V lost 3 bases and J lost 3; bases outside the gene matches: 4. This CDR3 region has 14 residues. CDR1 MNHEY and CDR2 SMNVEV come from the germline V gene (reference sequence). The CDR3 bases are TGTGCCAGCAGTTTTGGGACAGGCTTCTACGAGCAGTACTTC. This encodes CASSFGTGFYEQYF.

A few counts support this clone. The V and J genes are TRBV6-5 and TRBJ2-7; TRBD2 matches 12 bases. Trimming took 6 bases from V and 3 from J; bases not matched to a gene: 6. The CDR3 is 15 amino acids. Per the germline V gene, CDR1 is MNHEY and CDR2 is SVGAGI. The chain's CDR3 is CASSLAGGGFYEQYF. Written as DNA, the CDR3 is TGTGCCAGCAGCCTAGCGGGAGGGGGTTTCTACGAGCAGTACTTC.

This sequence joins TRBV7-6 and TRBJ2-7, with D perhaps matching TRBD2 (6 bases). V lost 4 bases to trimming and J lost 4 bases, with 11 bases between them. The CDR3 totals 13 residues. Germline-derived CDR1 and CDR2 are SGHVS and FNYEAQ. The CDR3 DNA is TGTGCCAGCAGCTCCTCGGGAGATTACGAGCAGTACTTC. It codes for CASSSSGDYEQYF.